The T cell receptor (beta chain) under discussion was sequenced for a study of Ad26.COV2.S vaccination and SARS-CoV-2 variants. Specified treatment: roughly 18 received Ad26.COV2.S at low or high dose, single or two shots; several received placebo; per-sample allocation not given. Vaccine and placebo recipients were sampled on day 63 after the first injection. Germline CDR1 MNHEY, CDR2 SMNVEV (reference sequence). V was trimmed by 0 bases and J by 0 bases, leaving 6 bases between them. This CDR3 has 15 amino acids. Produced via immunoSEQ multiplex PCR; TCRdb's table is partial and in-frame only. The sample has around 450,000 clones; approximately 87% are singletons.

Specimen: peripheral blood, collected in a trial of Ad26.COV2.S vaccine versus placebo. The chain couples TRBV27 to TRBJ1-5; D not certain. The TCR sequence derives from a person between 18 and 65 years old who received the Ad26.COV2.S COVID-19 vaccine or a placebo. CDR3 sequence (DNA): TGTGCCAGCAGTTTATCGGGGTATAGCAATCAGCCCCAGCATTTT. It specifies CASSLSGYSNQPQHF.